This is a list of T cell receptor beta chains from one sample in a study of blood T cell repertoires in COVID-19. Sequenced by immunoSEQ multiplex PCR; TCRdb stores in-frame clones only, minus some. The repertoire holds some 320,000 clones, with just under 90% as singletons. The specimen was PBMCs or T cells enriched from blood (not recorded which). The receptors stem from a woman in her forties or fifties who had been exposed to COVID-19. CDR3s include the opening cysteine and the closing phenylalanine or tryptophan. D genes are given only for firm matches. A row's size may be missing; if present it is once, few, many or a size class.

j_call | clone_size | v_call | d_call | cdr3_nt | cdr3_aa
TRBJ1-3 | NA | TRBV5-4 | TRBD1 | TGTGCCAGCAGCCCTGACAGGGGGCGAGGAAACACCATATATTTT | CASSPDRGRGNTIYF
TRBJ2-2 | NA | TRBV27 | TRBD2 | TGTGCCAGCAGTTTAAGTTTAGCGGGGAGGCCCGGGGAGCTGTTTTTT | CASSLSLAGRPGELFF
TRBJ2-5 | NA | TRBV9 | NA | TGTGCCAGCAGCGTAGCCGGGAAAGAGACCCAGTACTTC | CASSVAGKETQYF
TRBJ1-4 | NA | TRBV12-3/TRBV12-4 | TRBD1 | TGTGCCAGCAGCTCTGGGACAGTTGAAAAACTGTTTTTT | CASSSGTVEKLFF
TRBJ2-7 | once | TRBV7-9 | NA | TGTGCCAGCAGCTTTTTAGATTCAACCTACGAGCAGTACTTC | CASSFLDSTYEQYF
TRBJ1-3 | NA | TRBV28 | NA | TGTGCCAGCAGTTCCAGGGTCGCAAACACCATATATTTT | CASSSRVANTIYF
TRBJ1-1 | NA | TRBV7-2 | NA | TGTGCCAGCAGCTTACCCCTGACAGGCTCCGGGACTGAAGCTTTCTTT | CASSLPLTGSGTEAFF
TRBJ2-7 | once | TRBV5-1 | NA | TGCGCCAGCAGCTTTGGGCTGAGGGCAGCCGACTCCTACGAGCAGTACTTC | CASSFGLRAADSYEQYF
TRBJ2-1 | NA | TRBV27 | TRBD2 | TGTGCCAGCAAGGCCCCGGGACTAGCGGGGGAGAATGAGCAGTTCTTC | CASKAPGLAGENEQFF
TRBJ2-3 | NA | TRBV11-2 | NA | TGTGCCAGTCTAAGAGGGGGGGCCTATGCAGATACGCAGTATTTT | CASLRGGAYADTQYF
TRBJ2-5 | once | TRBV5-1 | TRBD1 | TGCGCCAGCAGCTTGGACGAAACAGGGGCCCAGACCCAGTACTTC | CASSLDETGAQTQYF
TRBJ2-4 | NA | TRBV3-1/TRBV3-2 | NA | TGTGCCAGCAGCCAAGACAGGCCGGGAATAGGTGTTCAGTACTTC | CASSQDRPGIGVQYF
TRBJ2-2 | few | TRBV10-2 | TRBD1 | TGCGCCACCAGGGGACAGATGAACACCGGGGAGCTGTTTTTT | CATRGQMNTGELFF
TRBJ1-3 | NA | TRBV30 | NA | TGTGCCTGGACTAGCTGGGAGGGCCCTGGAAACACCATATATTTT | CAWTSWEGPGNTIYF
TRBJ2-3 | NA | TRBV10-3 | TRBD1 | TGTGCCATCAGGAAAGGGGGCGGCACAGATACGCAGTATTTT | CAIRKGGGTDTQYF
TRBJ2-2 | NA | TRBV5-6 | NA | TGTGCCAGCAGCTTGGAACTCCTCGGGGACACCGGGGAGCTGTTTTTT | CASSLELLGDTGELFF
TRBJ2-5 | NA | TRBV3-1/TRBV3-2 | NA | TGTGCCAGCAGCCCCAGTGCGGGGGCCGGAGAGACCCAGTACTTC | CASSPSAGAGETQYF
TRBJ1-3 | NA | TRBV27 | TRBD1 | TGTGCCAGCAGTCGAACTCAGGGGGTGGGAAACACCATATATTTT | CASSRTQGVGNTIYF
TRBJ2-7 | NA | TRBV9 | NA | TGTGCCAGCAACCGAGGAGTGGACTCCTCCTCCGAGCAGTACTTC | CASNRGVDSSSEQYF
TRBJ2-1 | NA | TRBV5-1 | TRBD2 | TGCGCCAGCAGCTTGTTTTCTAGCGGGGGGCCGGGTTACAATGAGCAGTTCTTC | CASSLFSSGGPGYNEQFF
TRBJ2-3 | NA | TRBV5-1 | TRBD2 | TGCGCCAGCAGCTTGGCGGGGGGACGGGGCACAGATACGCAGTATTTT | CASSLAGGRGTDTQYF
TRBJ2-1 | NA | TRBV5-1 | NA | TGCGCCAGCAGCTTGGACACCCCCTACAATGAGCAGTTCTTC | CASSLDTPYNEQFF
TRBJ1-2 | NA | TRBV5-6 | NA | TGTGCCAGCAGCTTGCCACAGGGAGACTATGGCTACACCTTC | CASSLPQGDYGYTF
TRBJ1-3 | NA | TRBV6-5 | NA | TGTGCCAGCAGGAAGACAGGAACTGGAAACACCATATATTTT | CASRKTGTGNTIYF
TRBJ2-7 | NA | TRBV5-4 | NA | TGTGCCAGCAGTCCGGCTGGGACAAAATACGAGCAGTACTTC | CASSPAGTKYEQYF
TRBJ2-3 | NA | TRBV5-1 | NA | TGCGCCAGCAGCGTAGGCAACAGCTGGAGCACAGATACGCAGTATTTT | CASSVGNSWSTDTQYF
TRBJ1-2 | NA | TRBV28 | TRBD1 | TGTGCCAGCAGTTTGGGGGACAGGGAACGGTTGGACTATGGCTACACCTTC | CASSLGDRERLDYGYTF
TRBJ1-5 | NA | TRBV15 | NA | TGTGCCACCAGCAGAGACAGGGTCGGTCAGCCCCAGCATTTT | CATSRDRVGQPQHF
TRBJ1-4 | NA | TRBV7-9 | NA | TGTGCCAGCAGCTTAGTGGGGACAAGTAAAAAACTGTTTTTT | CASSLVGTSKKLFF
TRBJ2-7 | NA | TRBV5-8 | NA | TGTGCCAGCAGCTTGATAGGGGGCTACGAGCAGTACTTC | CASSLIGGYEQYF
TRBJ1-3 | NA | TRBV11-2 | NA | TGTGCCAGCAGCTCCCAGCGAGACAGTTTCTCTGGAAACACCATATATTTT | CASSSQRDSFSGNTIYF
TRBJ2-2 | NA | TRBV5-1 | NA | TGCGCCAGCAGCCAGAACACCGGGGAGCTGTTTTTT | CASSQNTGELFF
TRBJ1-2 | NA | TRBV27 | NA | TGTGCCAGCAGTTTTACAGGAAACTATGGCTACACCTTC | CASSFTGNYGYTF
TRBJ2-7 | few | TRBV9 | NA | TGTGCCAGCAGCGTAGATATTAGCGGCCACGAGCAGTACTTC | CASSVDISGHEQYF
TRBJ1-1 | NA | TRBV5-4 | NA | TGTGCCAGCAGCTTGGAAAGGGGCTTGAACACTGAAGCTTTCTTT | CASSLERGLNTEAFF
TRBJ1-1 | NA | TRBV19 | TRBD1 | TGTGCCAGTAGTATAGCGGCAGGGGGAAGCACTGAAGCTTTCTTT | CASSIAAGGSTEAFF
TRBJ1-4 | NA | TRBV3-1/TRBV3-2 | NA | TGTGCCAGCAGCCAAGATGGAGGCTGGCTGTTTTTT | CASSQDGGWLFF
TRBJ1-6 | NA | TRBV6-2/TRBV6-3 | NA | TGTGCCAGCAGTTACTTAGGATGGGGCGCGTATAATTCACCCCTCCACTTT | CASSYLGWGAYNSPLHF
TRBJ2-5 | many | TRBV6-5 | NA | TGTGCCAGCAGAGAGACAGGAAAGTACCAAGAGACCCAGTACTTC | CASRETGKYQETQYF
TRBJ1-2 | NA | TRBV5-1 | TRBD1 | TGCGCCAGCAGCTATACAGGGGGCTATGGCTACACCTTC | CASSYTGGYGYTF
TRBJ1-2 | NA | TRBV30 | TRBD1 | TGTGCCTGGAGAGCGGACAGGGGGTTGGGCTACACCTTC | CAWRADRGLGYTF
TRBJ2-7 | NA | TRBV3-1/TRBV3-2 | NA | TGTGCCAGCAGCCTAACAACAGGTTTGCTCTACGAGCAGTACTTC | CASSLTTGLLYEQYF
TRBJ2-5 | NA | TRBV21-1 | NA | TGTGCCAGCAGCAAAGTGTCTCAGGGACTTTGGAACCAAGAGACCCAGTACTTC | CASSKVSQGLWNQETQYF
TRBJ2-7 | NA | TRBV28 | NA | TGTGCCAGCAGTTTAGGGCAGGGGCCCTACGAGCAGTACTTC | CASSLGQGPYEQYF
TRBJ2-2 | NA | TRBV11-3 | TRBD2 | TGTGCCAGCAGCCTGACTAGCGGGGGTGCCGGGGAGCTGTTTTTT | CASSLTSGGAGELFF
TRBJ2-7 | NA | TRBV30 | NA | TGTGCCTGGAGTTATACCTACGAGCAGTACTTC | CAWSYTYEQYF
TRBJ2-2 | NA | TRBV28 | TRBD1 | TGTGCCATTACCAAGGACAGGGAAAACACCGGGGAGCTGTTTTTT | CAITKDRENTGELFF
TRBJ2-3 | NA | TRBV4-1 | NA | TGCGCCAGCAGCCAAGATCCGGGGACATATACGCAGTATTTT | CASSQDPGTYTQYF
TRBJ1-5 | NA | TRBV4-1 | TRBD1 | TGCGCCAGCAGCCAATTACCGGGACAGGGGGCCCAGCCCCAGCATTTT | CASSQLPGQGAQPQHF
TRBJ1-1 | NA | TRBV5-1 | TRBD1 | TGCGCCAGCAGCCAGGGGACAGGGGGTCGAAGGACTGAAGCTTTCTTT | CASSQGTGGRRTEAFF
TRBJ2-5 | NA | TRBV24-1 | TRBD2 | TGTGCCACCGGGCACCCAGCGGGGTTCCAAGAGACCCAGTACTTC | CATGHPAGFQETQYF
TRBJ1-2 | NA | TRBV24-1 | TRBD1 | TGTGCCACCAGTGATTCTAGACAGGGGGGAGCTAACTATGGCTACACCTTC | CATSDSRQGGANYGYTF
TRBJ1-4 | NA | TRBV5-1 | NA | TGCGCCAGCAGCTTGGGGTTGGCCGAGCGGGTCTATGAAAAACTGTTTTTT | CASSLGLAERVYEKLFF
TRBJ1-5 | NA | TRBV28 | NA | TGTGCCAGCAGCATTGGGGGGATGAATCAGCCCCAGCATTTT | CASSIGGMNQPQHF
TRBJ2-7 | NA | TRBV2 | NA | TGTGCCAGCAGTGCCGGAGGCGGGGTGGCCCCCGAGCAGTACTTC | CASSAGGGVAPEQYF
TRBJ1-2 | NA | TRBV30 | NA | TGTGCCTGGAGTGTAATTCGTTTGTGGGGGGAAGGAGGCTACACCTTC | CAWSVIRLWGEGGYTF
TRBJ2-1 | NA | TRBV28 | NA | TGTGCCAGCAGTTTCCAGGATGAGCAGTTCTTC | CASSFQDEQFF
TRBJ1-1 | NA | TRBV6-4 | NA | TGTGCCAGCAGCCTGGAAGAGGGAGACACTGAAGCTTTCTTT | CASSLEEGDTEAFF
TRBJ1-1 | NA | TRBV29-1 | NA | TGCAGCGTTCAACGTACGACAGTCACTGAAGCTTTCTTT | CSVQRTTVTEAFF
TRBJ1-2 | NA | TRBV3-1/TRBV3-2 | NA | TGTGCCAGCAGCCAAGGGACACCTGGTGGCTACACCTTC | CASSQGTPGGYTF